What follows are 2 T cell receptor beta chains derived from one specimen sequenced in a study of T-cell memory formation after mild COVID-19. TCRdb processed the 5' RACE reads anew with MiXCR; each CDR3 protein has one entry. The table has some 450,000 distinct CDR3 sequences, roughly 20% seen once; the top ten hold approximately 8.4%. The sequencing input was PBMCs or a T cell subset sorted from them (not recorded which). These receptor sequences come from an adult woman who had mild COVID-19 (a few samples of this study predate the infection). Cell type and time point are not known.

The chain uses TRBV10-3 and TRBJ2-1; D is unclear. V was shortened by 3 bases and J by 8 bases, with 5 bases between the two germline ends. This CDR3 contains 11 residues. Germline assignment: CDR1 ENHRY and CDR2 SYGVKD. The DNA for the CDR3 is TGTGCCATCAGTGATATCTATGAGCAGTTCTTC. Protein: CAISDIYEQFF.

V usage is TRBV7-2 and J usage is TRBJ2-5, with D uncertain. V lost 1 base and J lost 2, with 8 bases in between. The V gene's germline CDR1 is SGHTA and CDR2 FQGNSA. This CDR3 contains 14 residues. DNA for the CDR3: TGTGCCAGCAGCTTAGTTGCCTATCAAGAGACCCAGTACTTC. Translating gives CASSLVAYQETQYF.